This TCR beta chain originates from a study of shared clonotypes between healthy human individuals. Trimming cost V 6 bases and J 4 bases, with 19 bases left between them. CDR3 length: 15 residues. Germline V CDR1 and CDR2: MNHEY, SVGAGI. The table came from immunoSEQ multiplex PCR; TCRdb's copy has only in-frame clones and leaves some out. The profile shows fewer than 3 million clones, about nine tenths of them singletons. Specimen: naive CD4+ T cells from PBMCs. Subset given: CD45RA+ positively selected. V usage is TRBV6-5 and J usage is TRBJ2-7; a weak D match, TRBD1 (5 bases). The sequence derives from a man aged 18-30 years in good health. Some clones in this sample may be carry-over from other donors' samples. CDR3 loop: CASSTNPTAQYEQYF. CDR3 bases: TGTGCCAGCAGCACCAACCCGACAGCCCAGTACGAGCAGTACTTC.